Below, 20 T cell receptor beta chains from the same sample are listed, as sequenced in a study of graft-versus-host responses after intestinal transplantation. Method: immunoSEQ multiplex PCR; TCRdb's copy keeps in-frame clones and lacks some. The table has roughly 120,000 clones, approximately 90% seen once; the top ten hold approximately 0.18%. Their antigen targets remain unknown. The sample was unstimulated CD4+ T cells sorted from spleen or lymph node cells, taken before intestinal transplant. Source of these receptors: a human donor who received an intestinal transplant.

V gene TRBV7-9 combines with J gene TRBJ2-7; the D is unclear. The CDR3 runs 12 residues. Germline-derived CDR1 and CDR2 are SEHNR and FQNEAQ (reference sequence). Trimming left V 4 bases short and J 4 bases short, with 8 bases between. The CDR3 here is CASSSDTYEQYF. The DNA for the CDR3 is TGTGCCAGCAGCTCCGACACTTACGAGCAGTACTTC.

This sequence joins TRBV19 and TRBJ2-3, with 9 bases that match TRBD2. Germline CDR1 and CDR2: LNHDA and SQIVND (reference sequence). Trimming took 3 bases from V and 6 from J; bases not matched to a gene: 13. CDR3 length: 17 amino acids. The CDR3 loop reads CASSMVVAGVLLDTQYF. The CDR3 DNA reads TGTGCCAGTAGTATGGTGGTAGCGGGAGTTCTTCTCGATACGCAGTATTTT.

This clone was seen a few times. This rearrangement joins TRBV29-1 to TRBJ1-1; 7 bases align to TRBD1. This CDR3 has 13 amino acids. Germline lookup yields CDR1 SQVTM and CDR2 ANQGSEA. V lost 7 bases, J lost 1 base, and 6 bases stayed unmatched. The CDR3 here is CSAWGQRNTEAFF. The CDR3 DNA is TGCAGCGCATGGGGACAGAGGAACACTGAAGCTTTCTTT.

The rearrangement links TRBV11-3 to TRBJ2-1; TRBD2 might be the D (5 bases). Germline assignment: CDR1 SGHNT and CDR2 YENEEA. The CDR3 is 12 residues long. The V end lost 4 bases, the J end lost 9 bases, and 10 bases lay between the germline ends. CDR3 bases: TGTGCCAGCAGCTCTGGACGGGGTGAGCAGTTCTTC. Translating it yields CASSSGRGEQFF.

This sequence joins TRBV6-1 and TRBJ2-1; D remains unclear. The CDR3 runs 14 residues. Germline lookup yields CDR1 MNHNS and CDR2 SASEGT. V was cut by 6 bases and J by 0 bases, with 9 bases left in between. The CDR3 sequence: CASRPTSSYNEQFF. CDR3 DNA sequence: TGTGCCAGCAGGCCAACCAGCTCCTACAATGAGCAGTTCTTC.

V and J are TRBV16 and TRBJ1-5, with a possible D match to TRBD1 (6 bases). The CDR3 length is 13 residues. The ends were cut back, 3 bases at V and 4 bases at J, with 7 bases in the middle. Per the germline V gene, CDR1 is KGHSY and CDR2 is FQNENV. The CDR3 region is CASSHQGNQPQHF. The CDR3 DNA sequence: TGTGCCAGCAGCCATCAGGGGAATCAGCCCCAGCATTTT.

The V and J genes are TRBV7-3 and TRBJ2-3, with D maybe TRBD2 (5 bases). Germline values: CDR1 SGHTA, CDR2 FQGTGA. The CDR3 spans 16 residues. V shed 0 bases and J shed 1 base, with 11 bases lying between them. The CDR3: CASSLTGIPGTDTQYF. The CDR3 DNA sequence: TGTGCCAGCAGCTTAACCGGGATCCCTGGCACAGATACGCAGTATTTT.

CDR3 coding DNA: TGTGCCATCAGTGGACAGGGTGCTGGAAACACCATATATTTT. Translation gives CAISGQGAGNTIYF. The J gene is TRBJ1-3, the V gene TRBV10-3, with TRBD1 matching over 7 bases. J gave up 2 bases and V 4 bases, and 2 bases lay outside the gene matches. This CDR3 contains 14 residues. Per germline, CDR1 ENHRY and CDR2 SYGVKD.

On this clone: In the same sample, other DNA sequences code for this CDR3. This rearrangement joins TRBV11-2 to TRBJ2-6, with D possibly being TRBD1 (5 bases). Germline CDR1 reads SGHAT; CDR2 reads FQNNGV. This CDR3 spans 15 amino acids. V dropped 3 bases and J dropped 4 bases, with 10 bases sitting between them. The chain's CDR3 is CASSFSGSGANVLTF. In DNA form, the CDR3 reads TGTGCCAGCAGCTTCTCAGGGTCCGGGGCCAACGTCCTGACTTTC.

The chain is built from TRBV7-9 and TRBJ2-3; TRBD2 aligns across 12 bases. This CDR3 region has 15 residues. Germline V lookup: CDR1 SEHNR, CDR2 FQNEAQ (reference sequence). The V segment lost 1 base and the J segment 4 bases; nucleotides outside the gene matches: 0. CDR3 DNA sequence: TGTGCCAGCAGCTTAGGACTAGCGGGAGCAGATACGCAGTATTTT. It codes for CASSLGLAGADTQYF.

This sequence joins TRBV28 and TRBJ2-7, with D perhaps TRBD1 (6 bases). This CDR3 comprises 13 residues. CDR1 is MDHEN, CDR2 SYDVKM, per germline. The V end lost 6 bases, the J end lost 2 bases, and 11 bases lay between the germline ends. CDR3 nucleotide sequence: TGTGCCAGCAGCGGGACACCGACCTACGAGCAGTACTTC. This translates into CASSGTPTYEQYF.

The chain recombines TRBV29-1 with TRBJ2-7; 8 nucleotides match TRBD1. CDR1 and CDR2 (germline): SQVTM, ANQGSEA. J lost 4 bases, V lost 3 bases, and 8 bases had no gene match. The CDR3 is made up of 14 amino acids. The CDR3 DNA reads as TGCAGCGTTGAGATCCGGGACAGGCCTTACGAGCAGTACTTC. Translated, it gives CSVEIRDRPYEQYF.

The chain is built from TRBV4-3 and TRBJ2-7; 8 positions agree with TRBD2. Looked up from germline, CDR1 is LGHNA and CDR2 is YSLEER. Trimming removed 3 bases from V and 3 bases from J; junction bases left unmatched: 16. The CDR3 has 18 residues. In nucleotides, the CDR3 is TGCGCCAGCAGCCACCACAAATCCAGTCCCGGGACTAGCTACGAGCAGTACTTC. This gives the protein CASSHHKSSPGTSYEQYF.

In this sample, this clone turned up a few times. The J gene is TRBJ2-7, the V gene TRBV25-1; 10 positions agree with TRBD1. Germline CDR1 MGHDK, CDR2 SYGVNS. J was trimmed by 2 bases and V by 5 bases; bases with no gene match: 6. The CDR3 contains 15 residues. CDR3 in DNA: TGTGCCAGCAGTACACCCGGGACAGGGGCCTACGAGCAGTACTTC. It yields the protein CASSTPGTGAYEQYF.

The chain is built from TRBV27 and TRBJ1-2, with D perhaps TRBD1 (5 bases). V was pared by 6 bases and J by 4 bases, with 15 bases between. This CDR3 comprises 14 residues. Germline CDR1 MNHEY, CDR2 SMNVEV (reference sequence). CDR3 sequence: CASSDSRDSYGYTF. CDR3 coding DNA: TGTGCCAGCAGCGACTCCCGGGACTCCTATGGCTACACCTTC.

The chain has TRBV30 and TRBJ1-5; D unclear. CDR1 GTSNPN and CDR2 SVGIG come from the germline V gene (reference sequence). The CDR3 sequence is 12 residues long. Trimming took off 2 bases at V and 5 bases at J, with 7 bases between the two ends. The CDR3 region has the DNA TGTGCCTGGAGTTCGAAGCATCAGCCCCAGCATTTT. The encoded protein is CAWSSKHQPQHF.

The V call is TRBV19, the J call TRBJ1-6; D is possibly TRBD1 (6 bases). The CDR3 consists of 15 residues. Germline CDR1 is LNHDA and CDR2 is SQIVND (reference sequence). V dropped 0 bases and J dropped 8 bases, with 11 bases sitting between them. Here the CDR3 reads CASSIEDRIHSPLHF. The CDR3 DNA follows: TGTGCCAGTAGTATAGAAGACAGGATTCATTCACCCCTCCACTTT.

The rearrangement uses TRBV7-2 and TRBJ2-1; 13 bases line up with TRBD2. CDR1 is SGHTA, CDR2 FQGNSA, per germline. The CDR3 runs to 16 residues. The V and J ends lost 5 bases and 3 bases, in that order; junction bases with no gene match: 4. The CDR3 nucleotides are TGTGCCAGCAGCCTCCGACTAGCGGGGGGCTACAATGAGCAGTTCTTC. This codes for CASSLRLAGGYNEQFF.

This chain links TRBV18 with TRBJ2-7, with D perhaps matching TRBD1 (6 bases). V lost 3 bases, J lost 7 bases, and 7 bases lay in between. The CDR3 sequence is 11 residues long. Per germline, CDR1 KGHSH and CDR2 LQKENI. CDR3 coding DNA: TGTGCCAGCTCACCCGGACAGGAGCAGTACTTC. It yields the protein CASSPGQEQYF.

This clone was picked up one time. J is TRBJ2-1 and V is TRBV27; the match to TRBD1 covers 9 bases. CDR3 size: 14 residues. From germline, CDR1 is MNHEY and CDR2 SMNVEV (reference sequence). The V gene end was trimmed by 6 bases and the J gene end by 9 bases; junction bases not matched to a gene: 9. The CDR3: CASRGDRAASEQFF. The CDR3 coding sequence is TGTGCCAGCAGGGGGGACAGGGCAGCGAGTGAGCAGTTCTTC.